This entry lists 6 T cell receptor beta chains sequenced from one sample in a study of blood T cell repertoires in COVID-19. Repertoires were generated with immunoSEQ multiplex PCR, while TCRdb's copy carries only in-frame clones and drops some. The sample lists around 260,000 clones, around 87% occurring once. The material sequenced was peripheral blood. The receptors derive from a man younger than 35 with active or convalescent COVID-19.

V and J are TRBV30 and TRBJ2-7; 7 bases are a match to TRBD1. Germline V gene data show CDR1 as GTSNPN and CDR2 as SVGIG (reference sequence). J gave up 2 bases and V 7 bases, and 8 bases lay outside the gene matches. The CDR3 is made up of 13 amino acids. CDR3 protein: CASRQGWAYEQYF. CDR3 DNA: TGTGCCTCCCGACAGGGTTGGGCCTACGAGCAGTACTTC. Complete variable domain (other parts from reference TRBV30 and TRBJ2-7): SQTIHQWPATLVQPVGSPLSLECTVEGTSNPNLYWYRQAAGRGLQLLFYSVGIGQISSEVPQNLSASRPQDRQFILSSKKLLLSDSGFYLCASRQGWAYEQYFGPGTRLTVT.

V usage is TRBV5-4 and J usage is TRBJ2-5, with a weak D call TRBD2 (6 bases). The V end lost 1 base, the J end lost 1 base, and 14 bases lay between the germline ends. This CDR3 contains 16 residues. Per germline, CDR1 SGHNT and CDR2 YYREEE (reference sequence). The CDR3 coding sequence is TGTGCCAGCAGCTTGAATGGCGGAGCGGGCCAAGAGACCCAGTACTTC. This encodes CASSLNGGAGQETQYF.

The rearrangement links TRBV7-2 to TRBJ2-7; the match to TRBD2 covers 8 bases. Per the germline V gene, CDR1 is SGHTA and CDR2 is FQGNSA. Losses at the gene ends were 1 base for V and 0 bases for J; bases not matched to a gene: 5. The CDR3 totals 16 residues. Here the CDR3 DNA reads TGTGCCAGCAGCTTAGTGAGCGGGGGACCCTCCTACGAGCAGTACTTC. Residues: CASSLVSGGPSYEQYF.

The CDR3 bases are TGTGCCAGTAGTAATGGACTATACTATACCTACGAGCAGTACTTC. Translated: CASSNGLYYTYEQYF. The rearrangement joins TRBV19 to TRBJ2-7; a possible D gene is TRBD2 (6 bases). Trimming took 4 bases from V and 2 from J, leaving 15 bases between them. This CDR3 has 15 residues. Looked up from germline, CDR1 is LNHDA and CDR2 is SQIVND (reference sequence).

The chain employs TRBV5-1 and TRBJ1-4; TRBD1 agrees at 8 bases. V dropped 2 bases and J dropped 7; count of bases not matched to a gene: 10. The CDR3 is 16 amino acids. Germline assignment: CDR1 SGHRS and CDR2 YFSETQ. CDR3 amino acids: CASSLFGQGVGEKLFF. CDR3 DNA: TGCGCCAGCAGCTTATTCGGACAGGGAGTAGGTGAAAAACTGTTTTTT.

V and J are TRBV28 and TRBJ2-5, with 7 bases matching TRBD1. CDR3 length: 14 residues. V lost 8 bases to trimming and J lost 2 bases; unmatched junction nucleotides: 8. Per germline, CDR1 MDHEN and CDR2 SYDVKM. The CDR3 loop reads CASGSGQVQETQYF. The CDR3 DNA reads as TGTGCCAGCGGTTCTGGACAGGTTCAAGAGACCCAGTACTTC.